This TCR beta chain stems from a study of T cell responses to AZD1222 COVID-19 vaccine. Study-wide results and caveats: Most donors were white British and more were female, and clonal diversity was possibly underestimated.

With 7 bases removed from V and 1 base from J, the gap between germline ends came to 14 bases. Germline CDR1 LNHDA, CDR2 SQIVND (reference sequence). This CDR3 has 16 amino acids. Sequenced by immunoSEQ multiplex PCR; TCRdb stores in-frame clones only, minus some. Among 200,000 to 250,000 clones listed, under 95% were seen once. As regards this clone: Its antigen remains unknown.

The receptor was isolated from an adult in good health. The sample in question was peripheral blood, obtained on day 0 of MenACWY control vaccination. This chain connects TRBV19 to TRBJ2-6; no clear D gene. CDR3 DNA: TGTGCCAGTAATCCATCCGAGCTGTCTGGGGCCAACGTCCTGACTTTC. Its protein is CASNPSELSGANVLTF.